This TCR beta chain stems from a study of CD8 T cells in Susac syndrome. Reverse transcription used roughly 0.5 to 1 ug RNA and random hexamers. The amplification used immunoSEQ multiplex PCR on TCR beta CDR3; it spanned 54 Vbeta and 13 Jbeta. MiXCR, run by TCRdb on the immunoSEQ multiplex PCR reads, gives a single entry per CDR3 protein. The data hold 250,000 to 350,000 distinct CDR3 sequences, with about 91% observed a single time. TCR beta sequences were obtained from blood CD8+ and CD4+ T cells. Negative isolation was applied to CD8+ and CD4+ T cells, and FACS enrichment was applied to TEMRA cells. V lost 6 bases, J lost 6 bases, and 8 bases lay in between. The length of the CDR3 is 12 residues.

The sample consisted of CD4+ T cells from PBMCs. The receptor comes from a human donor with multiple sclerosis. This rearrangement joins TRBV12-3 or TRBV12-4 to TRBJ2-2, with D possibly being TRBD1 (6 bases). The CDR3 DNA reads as TGTGCCAGCAGAAGGACAGCCGGGGAGCTGTTTTTT. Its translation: CASRRTAGELFF.